Listed below are T cell receptor beta chains from one sample, sequenced in a study of shared T cell receptors in the human thymus. Sequencing used immunoSEQ multiplex PCR; TCRdb keeps in-frame clones, though not all of them. The sample records 700,000 to 750,000 clones, 80% to 90% being singletons. These same records also appear under a second study, on human thymus T cells.

Specimen: thymocytes. The receptors were gathered from a girl under three years old with a congenital heart defect. CDR3s include the opening cysteine and the closing phenylalanine or tryptophan. The D gene is left open where the match is weak. Size values are once, few and many counts, or a class for expanded clones, and some rows have none.

>NA|TRBD2|TRBV2|TRBJ2-2
TGTGCCAGCAGTGAAGTCGGTAGCGGGGGCCCAAACACCGGGGAGCTGTTTTTT
CASSEVGSGGPNTGELFF
>once|NA|TRBV20-1|TRBJ1-2
TGCAGCCCAGGGTTCTCCTATGGCTACACCTTC
CSPGFSYGYTF
>NA|NA|TRBV7-8|TRBJ2-7
TGTGCCAGCAGCTTTAACACGGGACACTCCTACGAGCAGTACTTC
CASSFNTGHSYEQYF
>once|TRBD1|TRBV5-1|TRBJ2-5
TGCGCCAGCAGCGGGGACAGGGGAAGAGGGGAGACCCAGTACTTC
CASSGDRGRGETQYF
>once|NA|TRBV10-3|TRBJ2-7
TGTGCCATCAGTGAGTGGGTTGGGGGCCAGGCGAGGACCTACGAGCAGTACTTC
CAISEWVGGQARTYEQYF
>NA|NA|TRBV7-8|TRBJ2-1
TGTGCCAGCAGCTTAGCTTACGACAGTTGGAAGCCCTCTCAGAACAATGAGCAGTTCTTC
CASSLAYDSWKPSQNNEQFF
>NA|TRBD1|TRBV28|TRBJ1-2
TGTGCCAGCAGTATACACCGGACAGGAGGGAGTGGATCCTATGGCTACACCTTC
CASSIHRTGGSGSYGYTF
>once|NA|TRBV15|TRBJ1-6
TGTGCCACCAGCATCGGCCGTGGGGAGGGTAATTCACCCCTCCACTTT
CATSIGRGEGNSPLHF
>NA|NA|TRBV7-9|TRBJ1-2
TGTGCCACCACTAAAAGGGGGGGCTACACCTTC
CATTKRGGYTF
>NA|NA|TRBV7-6|TRBJ2-1
TGTGCCAGCAGCTTAGTAGGTGGGCCCCCGTTGGACAATGAGCAGTTCTTC
CASSLVGGPPLDNEQFF